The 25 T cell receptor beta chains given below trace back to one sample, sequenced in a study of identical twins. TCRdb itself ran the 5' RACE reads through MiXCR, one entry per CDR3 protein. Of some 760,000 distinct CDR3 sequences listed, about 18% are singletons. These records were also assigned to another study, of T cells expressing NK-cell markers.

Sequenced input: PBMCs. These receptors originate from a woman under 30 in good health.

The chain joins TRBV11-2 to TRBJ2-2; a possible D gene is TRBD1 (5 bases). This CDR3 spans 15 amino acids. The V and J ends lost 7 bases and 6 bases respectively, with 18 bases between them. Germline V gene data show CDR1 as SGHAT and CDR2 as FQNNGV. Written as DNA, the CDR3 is TGTGCCAGCACCAAGGGGCGGAACGGCCCCGGGGAGCTGTTTTTT. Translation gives CASTKGRNGPGELFF.

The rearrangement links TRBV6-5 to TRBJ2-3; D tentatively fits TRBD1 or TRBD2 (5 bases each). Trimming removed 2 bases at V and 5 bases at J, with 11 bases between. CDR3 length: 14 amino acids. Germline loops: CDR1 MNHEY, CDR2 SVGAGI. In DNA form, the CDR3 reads TGTGCCAGCAGTTACGTCCCTGGGGGAGATACGCAGTATTTT. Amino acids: CASSYVPGGDTQYF.

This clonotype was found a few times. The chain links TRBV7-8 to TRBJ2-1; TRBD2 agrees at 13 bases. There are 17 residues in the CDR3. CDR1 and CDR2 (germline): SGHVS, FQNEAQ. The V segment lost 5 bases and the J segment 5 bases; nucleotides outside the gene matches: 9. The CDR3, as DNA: TGTGCCAGCAGCCTTCGGACTAGCGGGGGTTTCAACAATGAGCAGTTCTTC. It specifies CASSLRTSGGFNNEQFF. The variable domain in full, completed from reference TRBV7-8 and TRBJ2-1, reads GAGVSQSPRYKVAKRGQDVALRCDPISGHVSLFWYQQALGQGPEFLTYFQNEAQLDKSGLPSDRFFAERPEGSVSTLKIQRTQQEDSAVYLCASSLRTSGGFNNEQFFGPGTRLTVL.

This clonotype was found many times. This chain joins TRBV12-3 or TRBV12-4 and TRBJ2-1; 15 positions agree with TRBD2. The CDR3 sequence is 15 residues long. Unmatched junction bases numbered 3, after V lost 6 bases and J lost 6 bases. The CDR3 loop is CASSRTSGGANEQFF. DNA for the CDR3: TGTGCCAGCAGCCGGACTAGCGGGGGGGCCAATGAGCAGTTCTTC.

The CDR3 is CSVEAGRTGRSSYEQYF. The DNA for the CDR3 is TGCAGCGTTGAAGCAGGTCGTACAGGCAGAAGCTCCTACGAGCAGTACTTC. The V gene is TRBV29-1, the J gene TRBJ2-7; possibly TRBD1 for D (5 bases). V was trimmed by 1 base and J by 0 bases, leaving 19 bases between them. The CDR3 totals 17 residues. From germline, CDR1 is SQVTM and CDR2 ANQGSEA.

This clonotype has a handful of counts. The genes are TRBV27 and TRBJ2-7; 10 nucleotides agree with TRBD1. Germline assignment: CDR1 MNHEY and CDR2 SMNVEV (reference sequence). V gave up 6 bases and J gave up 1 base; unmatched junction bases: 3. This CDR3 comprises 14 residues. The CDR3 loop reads CASRGQGRSYEQYF. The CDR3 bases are TGTGCCAGCAGGGGACAGGGGAGATCCTACGAGCAGTACTTC.

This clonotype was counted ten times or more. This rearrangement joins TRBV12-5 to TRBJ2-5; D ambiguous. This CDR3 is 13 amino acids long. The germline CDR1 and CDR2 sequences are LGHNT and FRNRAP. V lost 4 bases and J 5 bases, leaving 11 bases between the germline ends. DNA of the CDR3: TGTGCTAGTGGTTCGCCCCCTGGGGAGACCCAGTACTTC. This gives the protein CASGSPPGETQYF.

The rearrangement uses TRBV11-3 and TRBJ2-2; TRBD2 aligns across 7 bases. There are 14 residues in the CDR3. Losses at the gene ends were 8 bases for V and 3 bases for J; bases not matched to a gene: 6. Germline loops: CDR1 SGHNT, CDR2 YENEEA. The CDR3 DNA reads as TGTGCCAGCGCGGGGAGGGGACACACCGGGGAGCTGTTTTTT. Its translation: CASAGRGHTGELFF.

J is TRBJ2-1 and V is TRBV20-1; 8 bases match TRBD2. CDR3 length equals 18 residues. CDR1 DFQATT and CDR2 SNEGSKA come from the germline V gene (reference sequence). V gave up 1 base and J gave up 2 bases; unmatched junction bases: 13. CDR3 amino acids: CSARGVVAGRSAYNEQFF. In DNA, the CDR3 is TGCAGTGCTAGAGGGGTAGTAGCGGGGAGAAGCGCCTACAATGAGCAGTTCTTC.

Here the CDR3 reads CSARRTYEQYF. The CDR3 DNA follows: TGCAGTGCTAGGCGAACCTACGAGCAGTACTTC. The rearrangement joins TRBV20-1 to TRBJ2-7; no definite D call. CDR1 is DFQATT and CDR2 is SNEGSKA in the germline V gene (reference sequence). Trimming left V 3 bases short and J 2 bases short, with 5 bases between. This CDR3 spans 11 amino acids.

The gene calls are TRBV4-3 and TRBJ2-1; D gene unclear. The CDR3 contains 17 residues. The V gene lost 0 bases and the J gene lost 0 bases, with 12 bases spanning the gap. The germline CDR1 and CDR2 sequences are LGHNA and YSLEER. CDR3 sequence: CASSQEGGPSSYNEQFF. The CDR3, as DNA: TGCGCCAGCAGCCAAGAAGGTGGCCCTAGCTCCTACAATGAGCAGTTCTTC.

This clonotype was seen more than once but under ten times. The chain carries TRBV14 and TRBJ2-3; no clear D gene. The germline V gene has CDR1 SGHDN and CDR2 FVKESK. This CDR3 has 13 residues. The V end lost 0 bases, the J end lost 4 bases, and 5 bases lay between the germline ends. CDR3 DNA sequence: TGTGCCAGCAGCCAAGATCCATCAGATACGCAGTATTTT. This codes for CASSQDPSDTQYF.

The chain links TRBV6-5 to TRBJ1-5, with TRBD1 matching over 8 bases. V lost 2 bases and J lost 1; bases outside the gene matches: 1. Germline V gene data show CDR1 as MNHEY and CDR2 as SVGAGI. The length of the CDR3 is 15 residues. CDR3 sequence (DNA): TGTGCCAGCAGTTACACAGGGGGAAGCAATCAGCCCCAGCATTTT. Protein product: CASSYTGGSNQPQHF.

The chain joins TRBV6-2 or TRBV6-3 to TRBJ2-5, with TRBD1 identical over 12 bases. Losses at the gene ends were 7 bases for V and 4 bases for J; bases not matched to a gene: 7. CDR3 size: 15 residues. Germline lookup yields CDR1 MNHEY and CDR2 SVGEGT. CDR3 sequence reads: CASTPGQGAPETQYF. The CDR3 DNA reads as TGTGCCAGCACCCCGGGACAGGGGGCCCCAGAGACCCAGTACTTC.

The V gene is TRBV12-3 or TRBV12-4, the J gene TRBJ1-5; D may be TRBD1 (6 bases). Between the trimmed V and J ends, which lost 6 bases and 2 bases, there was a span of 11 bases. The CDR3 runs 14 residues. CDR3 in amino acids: CASSTDSGNQPQHF. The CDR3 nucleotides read TGTGCCAGCAGCACGGACAGCGGCAATCAGCCCCAGCATTTT.

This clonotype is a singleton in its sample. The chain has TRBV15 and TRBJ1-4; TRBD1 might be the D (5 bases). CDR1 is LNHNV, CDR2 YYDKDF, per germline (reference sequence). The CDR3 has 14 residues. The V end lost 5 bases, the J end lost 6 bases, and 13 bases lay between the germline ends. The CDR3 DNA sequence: TGTGCCACCAGCCGGGGCGGGTTGGATGAAAAACTGTTTTTT. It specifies CATSRGGLDEKLFF.

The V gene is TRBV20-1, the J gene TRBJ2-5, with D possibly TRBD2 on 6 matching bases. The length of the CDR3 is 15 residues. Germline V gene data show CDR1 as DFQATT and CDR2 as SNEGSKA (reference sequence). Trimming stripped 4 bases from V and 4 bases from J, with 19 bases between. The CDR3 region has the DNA TGCAGTGCTATTCCCGCCACCGGCGGGGTAGAGACCCAGTACTTC. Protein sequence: CSAIPATGGVETQYF.

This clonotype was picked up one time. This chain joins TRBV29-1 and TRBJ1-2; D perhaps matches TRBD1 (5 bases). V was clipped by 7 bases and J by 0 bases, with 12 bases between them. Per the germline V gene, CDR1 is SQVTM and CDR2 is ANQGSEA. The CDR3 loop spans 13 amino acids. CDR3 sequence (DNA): TGCAGCGCCGAAGACAGCACTAACTATGGCTACACCTTC. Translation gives CSAEDSTNYGYTF.

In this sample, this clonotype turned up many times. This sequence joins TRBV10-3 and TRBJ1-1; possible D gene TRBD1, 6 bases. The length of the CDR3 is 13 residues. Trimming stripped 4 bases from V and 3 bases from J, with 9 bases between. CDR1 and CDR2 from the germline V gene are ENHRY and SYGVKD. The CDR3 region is CAISGTDYTEAFF. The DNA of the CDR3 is TGTGCCATCAGTGGGACAGATTACACTGAAGCTTTCTTT.

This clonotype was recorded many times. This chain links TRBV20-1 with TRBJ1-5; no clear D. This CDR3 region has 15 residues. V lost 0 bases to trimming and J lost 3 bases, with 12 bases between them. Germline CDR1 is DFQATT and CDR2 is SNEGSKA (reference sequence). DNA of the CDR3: TGCAGTGCTAGAGATCCACAGTCCTTCAATCAGCCCCAGCATTTT. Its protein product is CSARDPQSFNQPQHF.

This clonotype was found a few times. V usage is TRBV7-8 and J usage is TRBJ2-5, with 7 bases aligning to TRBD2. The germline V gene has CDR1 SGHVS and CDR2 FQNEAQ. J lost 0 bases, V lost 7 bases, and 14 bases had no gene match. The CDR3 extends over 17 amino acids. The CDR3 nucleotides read TGTGCCAGCACCCTACCCATCGGCGGGGGATACCAAGAGACCCAGTACTTC. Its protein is CASTLPIGGGYQETQYF.

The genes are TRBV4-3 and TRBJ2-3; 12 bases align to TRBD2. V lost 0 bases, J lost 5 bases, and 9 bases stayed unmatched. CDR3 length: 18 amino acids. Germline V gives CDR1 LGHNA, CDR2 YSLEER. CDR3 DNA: TGCGCCAGCAGCCAAGATCCAGGGCTAGCGGGAGGGGGAGATACGCAGTATTTT. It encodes CASSQDPGLAGGGDTQYF.

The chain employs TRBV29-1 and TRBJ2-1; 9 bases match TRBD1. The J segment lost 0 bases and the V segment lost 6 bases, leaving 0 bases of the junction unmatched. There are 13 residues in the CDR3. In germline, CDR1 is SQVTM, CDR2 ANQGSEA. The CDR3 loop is CSVDRGSYNEQFF. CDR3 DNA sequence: TGCAGCGTGGACAGGGGCTCCTACAATGAGCAGTTCTTC.

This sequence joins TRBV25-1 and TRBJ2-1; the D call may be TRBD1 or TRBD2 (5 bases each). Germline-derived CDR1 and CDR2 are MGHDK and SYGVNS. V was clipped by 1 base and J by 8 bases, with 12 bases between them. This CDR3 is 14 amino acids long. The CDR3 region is CASSESRGVDEQFF. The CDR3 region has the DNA TGTGCCAGCAGTGAATCGAGGGGTGTGGATGAGCAGTTCTTC.

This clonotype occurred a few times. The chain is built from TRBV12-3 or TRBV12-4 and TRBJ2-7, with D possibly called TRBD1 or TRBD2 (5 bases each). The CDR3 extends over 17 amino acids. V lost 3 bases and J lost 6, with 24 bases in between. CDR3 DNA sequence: TGTGCCAGCAGTTTCGGTATGGGGGAGTATGAGGTAACCGAGCAGTACTTC. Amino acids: CASSFGMGEYEVTEQYF.